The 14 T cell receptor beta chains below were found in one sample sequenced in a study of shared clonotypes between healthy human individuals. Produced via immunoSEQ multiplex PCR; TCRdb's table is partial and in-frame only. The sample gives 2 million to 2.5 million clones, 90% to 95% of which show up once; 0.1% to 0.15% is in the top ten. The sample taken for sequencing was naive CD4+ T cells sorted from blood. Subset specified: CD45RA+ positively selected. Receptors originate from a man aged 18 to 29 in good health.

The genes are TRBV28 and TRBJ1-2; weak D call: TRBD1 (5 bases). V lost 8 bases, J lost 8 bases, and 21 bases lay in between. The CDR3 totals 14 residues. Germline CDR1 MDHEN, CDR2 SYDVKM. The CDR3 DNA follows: TGTGCCAGCGGAGACCTGGGACGGGGCGGGGGCTACACCTTC. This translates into CASGDLGRGGGYTF.

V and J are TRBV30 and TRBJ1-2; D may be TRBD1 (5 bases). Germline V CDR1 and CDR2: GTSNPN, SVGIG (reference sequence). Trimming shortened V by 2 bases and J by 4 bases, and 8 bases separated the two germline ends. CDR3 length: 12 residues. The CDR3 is CAWSTQGYGYTF. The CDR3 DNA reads TGTGCCTGGAGTACCCAGGGCTATGGCTACACCTTC.

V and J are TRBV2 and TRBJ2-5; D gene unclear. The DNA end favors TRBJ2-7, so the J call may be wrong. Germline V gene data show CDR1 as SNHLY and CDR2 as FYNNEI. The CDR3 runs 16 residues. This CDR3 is CASSEVPSVTAYEQYF. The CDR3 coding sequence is TGTGCCAGCAGTGAAGTGCCCAGCGTGACTGCCTACGAGCAGTACTTC.

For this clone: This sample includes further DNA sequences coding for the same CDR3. CDR3 in amino acids: CASSLGTVYGYTF. CDR3 nucleotide sequence: TGTGCCAGCAGCCTCGGGACAGTCTATGGCTACACCTTC. V and J are TRBV7-2 and TRBJ1-2, with 7 bases matching TRBD1. The CDR3 spans 13 residues. Losses at the gene ends were 5 bases for V and 4 bases for J; bases not matched to a gene: 4. The germline V gene encodes CDR1 SGHTA and CDR2 FQGNSA. The full variable domain, completed using reference TRBV7-2 and TRBJ1-2, is GAGVSQSPSNKVTEKGKDVELRCDPISGHTALYWYRQSLGQGLEFLIYFQGNSAPDKSGLPSDRFSAERTGGSVSTLTIQRTQQEDSAVYLCASSLGTVYGYTFGSGTRLTVV.

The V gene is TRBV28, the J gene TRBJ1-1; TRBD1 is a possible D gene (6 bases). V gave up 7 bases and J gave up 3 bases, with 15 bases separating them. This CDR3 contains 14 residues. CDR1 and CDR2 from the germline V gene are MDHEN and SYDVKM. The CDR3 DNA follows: TGTGCCAGCATAGGCAGGGGAGGAGACACTGAAGCTTTCTTT. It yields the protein CASIGRGGDTEAFF.

CDR3 protein: CASSALGDGAGELFF. In nucleotides, the CDR3 is TGTGCCAGCAGTGCCCTCGGGGACGGGGCCGGGGAGCTGTTTTTT. The V gene is TRBV25-1, the J gene TRBJ2-2; D may be TRBD1 or TRBD2 (5 bases each). The CDR3 has 15 amino acids. Looked up from germline, CDR1 is MGHDK and CDR2 is SYGVNS. V lost 4 bases, J lost 6 bases, and 15 bases lay in between.

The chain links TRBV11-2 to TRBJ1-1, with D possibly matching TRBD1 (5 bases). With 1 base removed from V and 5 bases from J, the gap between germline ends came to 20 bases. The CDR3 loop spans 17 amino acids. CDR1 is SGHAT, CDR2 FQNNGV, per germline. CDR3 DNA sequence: TGTGCCAGCAGCTTAGTAGAGGGGAGGGGCGCCCGGACTGAAGCTTTCTTT. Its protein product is CASSLVEGRGARTEAFF.

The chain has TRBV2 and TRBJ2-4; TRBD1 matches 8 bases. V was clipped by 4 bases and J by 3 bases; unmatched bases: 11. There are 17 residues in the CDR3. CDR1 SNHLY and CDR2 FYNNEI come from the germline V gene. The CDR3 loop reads CASSGDRGLVGKNIQYF. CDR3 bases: TGTGCCAGCAGTGGAGACAGGGGCCTCGTAGGCAAAAACATTCAGTACTTC.

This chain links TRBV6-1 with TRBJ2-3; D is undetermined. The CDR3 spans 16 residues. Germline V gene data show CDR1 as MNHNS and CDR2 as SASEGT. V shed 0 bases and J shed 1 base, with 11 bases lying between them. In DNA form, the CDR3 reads TGTGCCAGCAGTGAAGCAGGGATCTACGGCACAGATACGCAGTATTTT. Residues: CASSEAGIYGTDTQYF.

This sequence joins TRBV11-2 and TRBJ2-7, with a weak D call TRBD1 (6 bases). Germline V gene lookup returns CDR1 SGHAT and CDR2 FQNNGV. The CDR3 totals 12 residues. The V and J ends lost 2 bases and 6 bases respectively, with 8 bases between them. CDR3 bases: TGTGCCAGCAGCTTAAGCAGGGGCGAGCAGTACTTC. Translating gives CASSLSRGEQYF.

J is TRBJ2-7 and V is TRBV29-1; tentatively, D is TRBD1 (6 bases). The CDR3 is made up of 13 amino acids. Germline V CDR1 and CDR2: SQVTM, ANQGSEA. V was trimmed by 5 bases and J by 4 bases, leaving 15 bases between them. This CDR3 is CSVFPGTNYEQYF. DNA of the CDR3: TGCAGCGTTTTCCCCGGGACAAATTACGAGCAGTACTTC.

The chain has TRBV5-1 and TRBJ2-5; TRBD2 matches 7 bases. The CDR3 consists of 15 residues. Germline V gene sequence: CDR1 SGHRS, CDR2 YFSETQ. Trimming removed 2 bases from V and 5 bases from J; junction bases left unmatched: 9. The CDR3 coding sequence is TGCGCCAGCAGCTTAAGGCGGGGGTATTGGGAGACCCAGTACTTC. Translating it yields CASSLRRGYWETQYF.

This chain's CDR3 is CASSFGPGQGATAYEQYF. The CDR3 DNA sequence: TGTGCCAGCAGCTTCGGTCCGGGACAGGGGGCAACTGCCTACGAGCAGTACTTC. This sequence joins TRBV7-6 and TRBJ2-7; TRBD1 aligns across 12 bases. Trimming at V came to 3 bases and at J to 2 bases, leaving 11 bases not matched to a gene. The CDR3 consists of 18 residues. Germline V lookup: CDR1 SGHVS, CDR2 FNYEAQ.

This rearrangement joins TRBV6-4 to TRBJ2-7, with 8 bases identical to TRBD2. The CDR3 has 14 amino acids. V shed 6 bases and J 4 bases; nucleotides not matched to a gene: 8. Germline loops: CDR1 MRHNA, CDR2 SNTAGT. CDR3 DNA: TGTGCCAGCAGGACGGGACTAGTATCATACGAGCAGTACTTC. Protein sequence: CASRTGLVSYEQYF.